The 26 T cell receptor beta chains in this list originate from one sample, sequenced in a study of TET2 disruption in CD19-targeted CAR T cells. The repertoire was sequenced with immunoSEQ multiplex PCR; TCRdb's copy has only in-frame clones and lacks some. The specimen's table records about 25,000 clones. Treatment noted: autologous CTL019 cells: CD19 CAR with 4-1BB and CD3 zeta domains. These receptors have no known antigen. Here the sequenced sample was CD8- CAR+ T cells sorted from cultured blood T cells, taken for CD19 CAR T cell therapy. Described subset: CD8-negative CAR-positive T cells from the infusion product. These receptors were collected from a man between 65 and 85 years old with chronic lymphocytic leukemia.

The chain's CDR3 is CASSWTKQPSDPGNDYTF. The part of the CDR3 DNA that was read is TGCGCCAGCAGCTGGACAAAGCAACCTTCTGACCCCGGCAATGAC. The gene calls are TRBV5-1 and TRBJ1-2; the D gene is possibly TRBD1 (5 bases). The DNA ends 3 residues before the CDR3 does, and the rest of the CDR3 is filled in from the germline J gene. The CDR3 is made up of 18 amino acids. Germline-derived CDR1 and CDR2 are SGHRS and YFSETQ.

CDR3 DNA, as far as it was read: TGTGCCAGCTCACCAGGCGGAGCCTTGGCTTACGAC. Translating gives CASSPGGALAYD. The full CDR3 reads CASSPGGALAYDYTF. The chain uses TRBV18 and TRBJ1-2; D is unresolved. The read falls 3 residues short of the CDR3 end, and the missing part is taken from the germline J gene. The CDR3 runs to 15 residues. The germline V gene encodes CDR1 KGHSH and CDR2 LQKENI.

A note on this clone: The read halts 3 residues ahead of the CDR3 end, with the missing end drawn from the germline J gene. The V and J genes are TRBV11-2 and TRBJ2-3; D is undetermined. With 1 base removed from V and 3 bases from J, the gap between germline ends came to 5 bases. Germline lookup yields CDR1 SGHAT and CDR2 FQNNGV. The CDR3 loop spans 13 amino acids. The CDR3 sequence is CASSLGATDTQYF. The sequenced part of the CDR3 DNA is TGTGCCAGCAGCTTAGGAGCGACAGATACG.

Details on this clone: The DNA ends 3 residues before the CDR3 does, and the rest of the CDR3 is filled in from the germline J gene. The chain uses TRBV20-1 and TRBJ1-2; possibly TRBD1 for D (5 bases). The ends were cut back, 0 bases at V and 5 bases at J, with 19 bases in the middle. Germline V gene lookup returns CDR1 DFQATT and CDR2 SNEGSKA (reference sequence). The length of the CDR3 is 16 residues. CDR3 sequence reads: CSAREGGGASRYGYTF. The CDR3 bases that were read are TGCAGTGCTAGAGAGGGCGGAGGGGCCTCGAGGTATGGC.

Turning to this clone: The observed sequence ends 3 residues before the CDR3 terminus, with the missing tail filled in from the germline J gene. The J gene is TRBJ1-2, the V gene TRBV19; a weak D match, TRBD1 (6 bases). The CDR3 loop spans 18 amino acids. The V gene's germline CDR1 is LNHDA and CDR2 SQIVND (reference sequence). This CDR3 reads CASSPLAGALISTDTYTF. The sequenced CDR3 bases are TGTGCCAGTAGTCCCTTAGCGGGGGCCCTGATTAGCACAGATACC. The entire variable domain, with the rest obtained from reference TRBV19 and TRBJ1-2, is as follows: DGGITQSPKYLFRKEGQNVTLSCEQNLNHDAMYWYRQDPGQGLRLIYYSQIVNDFQKGDIAEGYSVSREKKESFPLTVTSAQKNPTAFYLCASSPLAGALISTDTYTFGSGTRLTVV.

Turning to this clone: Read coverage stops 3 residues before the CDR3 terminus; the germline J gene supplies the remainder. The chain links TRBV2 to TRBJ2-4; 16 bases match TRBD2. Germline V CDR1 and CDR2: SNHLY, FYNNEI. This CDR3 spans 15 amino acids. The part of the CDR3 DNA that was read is TGTGCCAGCAGCGGGACTAGCGGGGGGGCTGAGACT. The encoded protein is CASSGTSGGAET. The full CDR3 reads CASSGTSGGAETQYF.

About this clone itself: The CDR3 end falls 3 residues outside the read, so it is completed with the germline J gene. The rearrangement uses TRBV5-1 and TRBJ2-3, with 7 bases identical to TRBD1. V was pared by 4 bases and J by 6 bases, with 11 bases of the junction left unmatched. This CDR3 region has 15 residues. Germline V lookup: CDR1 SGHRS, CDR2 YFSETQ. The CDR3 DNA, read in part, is TGCGCCAGCAGCCAAAGACAGGGACCCTCGGATACG. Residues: CASSQRQGPSDT. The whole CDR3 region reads CASSQRQGPSDTQYF.

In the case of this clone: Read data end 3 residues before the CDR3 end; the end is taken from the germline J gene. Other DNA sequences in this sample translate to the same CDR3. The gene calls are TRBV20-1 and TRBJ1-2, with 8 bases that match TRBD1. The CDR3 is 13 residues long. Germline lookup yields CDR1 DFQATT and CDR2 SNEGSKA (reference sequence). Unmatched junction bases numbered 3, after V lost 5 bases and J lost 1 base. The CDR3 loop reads CSAGQGSNYGYTF. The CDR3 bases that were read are TGCAGTGCTGGACAGGGTAGTAACTATGGC.

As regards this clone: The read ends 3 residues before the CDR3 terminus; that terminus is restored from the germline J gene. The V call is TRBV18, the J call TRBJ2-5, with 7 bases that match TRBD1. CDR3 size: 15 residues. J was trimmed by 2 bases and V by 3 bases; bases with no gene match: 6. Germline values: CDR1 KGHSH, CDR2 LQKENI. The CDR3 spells CASSPAAGGQETQYF. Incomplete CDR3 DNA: TGTGCCAGCTCACCGGCGGCAGGGGGACAAGAGACC.

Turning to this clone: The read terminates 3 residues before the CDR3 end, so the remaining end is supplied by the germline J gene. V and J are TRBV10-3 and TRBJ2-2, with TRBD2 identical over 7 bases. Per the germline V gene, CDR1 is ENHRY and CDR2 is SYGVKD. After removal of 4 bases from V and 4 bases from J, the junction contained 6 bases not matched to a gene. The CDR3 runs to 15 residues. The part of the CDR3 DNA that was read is TGTGCCATCAGTGCTGGGGGGGGGATCACCGGGGAG. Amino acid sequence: CAISAGGGITGE. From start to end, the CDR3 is CAISAGGGITGELFF.

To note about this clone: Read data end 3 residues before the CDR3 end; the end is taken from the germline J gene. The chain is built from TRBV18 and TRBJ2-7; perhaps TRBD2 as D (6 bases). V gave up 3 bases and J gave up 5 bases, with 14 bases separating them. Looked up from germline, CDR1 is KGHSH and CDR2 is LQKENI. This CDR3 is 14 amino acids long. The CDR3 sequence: CASSPRTRGDEQYF. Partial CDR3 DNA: TGTGCCAGCTCACCTCGGACCCGCGGGGACGAG.

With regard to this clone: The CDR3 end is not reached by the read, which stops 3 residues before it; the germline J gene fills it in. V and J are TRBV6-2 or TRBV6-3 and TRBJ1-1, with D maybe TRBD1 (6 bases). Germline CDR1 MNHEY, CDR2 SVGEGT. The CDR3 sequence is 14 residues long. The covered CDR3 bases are TGTGCCAGCAGTCCCCACTTTGGGGGCCAGGGG. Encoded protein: CASSPHFGGQG. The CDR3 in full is CASSPHFGGQGAFF.

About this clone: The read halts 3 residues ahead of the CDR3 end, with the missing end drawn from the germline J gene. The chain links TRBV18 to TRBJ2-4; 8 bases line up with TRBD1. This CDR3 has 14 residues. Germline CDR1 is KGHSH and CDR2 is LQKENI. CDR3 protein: CASSSGQENYGQYF. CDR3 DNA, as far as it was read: TGTGCCAGCTCGTCGGGACAGGAGAACTATGGT.

The CDR3 DNA, read in part, is TGTGCCAGCAGCAAGACAGGGTCCAATCAGCCC. It codes for CASSKTGSNQP. Given in full, the CDR3 is CASSKTGSNQPQHF. The chain joins TRBV2 to TRBJ1-5; 7 nucleotides align to TRBD1. The CDR3 end lies 3 residues beyond the end of the read and is filled in from the germline J gene. With 6 bases clipped from V and 3 bases from J, the junction kept 5 bases outside the gene matches. The V gene's germline CDR1 is SNHLY and CDR2 FYNNEI. The CDR3 loop spans 14 amino acids.

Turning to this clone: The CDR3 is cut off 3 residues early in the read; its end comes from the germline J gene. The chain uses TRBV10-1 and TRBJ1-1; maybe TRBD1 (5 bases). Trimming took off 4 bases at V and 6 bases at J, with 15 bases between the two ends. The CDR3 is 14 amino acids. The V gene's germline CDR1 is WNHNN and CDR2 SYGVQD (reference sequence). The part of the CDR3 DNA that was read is TGCGCCAGCAGTGGAACAGGAGAGGGTCCTGAA. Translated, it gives CASSGTGEGPE. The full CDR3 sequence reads CASSGTGEGPEAFF.

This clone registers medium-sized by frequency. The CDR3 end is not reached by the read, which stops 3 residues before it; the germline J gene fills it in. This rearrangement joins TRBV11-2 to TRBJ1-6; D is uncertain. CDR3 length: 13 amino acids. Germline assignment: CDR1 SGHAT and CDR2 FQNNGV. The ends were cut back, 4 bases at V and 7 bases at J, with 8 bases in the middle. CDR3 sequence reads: CASSSTENSPLHF. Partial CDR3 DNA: TGTGCCAGCAGCTCCACAGAGAATTCACCC.

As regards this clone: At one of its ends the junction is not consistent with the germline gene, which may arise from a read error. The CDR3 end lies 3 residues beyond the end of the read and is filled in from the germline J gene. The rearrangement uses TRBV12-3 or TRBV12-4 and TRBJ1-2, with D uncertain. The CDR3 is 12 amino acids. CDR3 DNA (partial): TGTGCCAGCAGCCAGACCAACTATGGT. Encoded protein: CASSQTNYG. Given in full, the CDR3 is CASSQTNYGYTF.

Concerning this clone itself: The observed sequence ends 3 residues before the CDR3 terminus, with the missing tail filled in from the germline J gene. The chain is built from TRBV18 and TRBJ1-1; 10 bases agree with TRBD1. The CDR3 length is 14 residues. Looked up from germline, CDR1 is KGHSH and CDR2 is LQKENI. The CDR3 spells CASVGQGSSYEAFF. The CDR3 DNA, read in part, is TGTGCCAGCGTGGGACAGGGGAGCTCCTACGAG.

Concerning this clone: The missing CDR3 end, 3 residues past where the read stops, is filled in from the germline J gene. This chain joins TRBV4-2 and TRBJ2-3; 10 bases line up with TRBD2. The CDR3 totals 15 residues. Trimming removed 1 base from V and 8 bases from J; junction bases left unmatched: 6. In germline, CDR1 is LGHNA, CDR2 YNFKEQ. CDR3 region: CASSQGTSGAPTQYF. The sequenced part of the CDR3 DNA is TGTGCCAGCAGCCAAGGGACTAGCGGCGCCCCTACG.

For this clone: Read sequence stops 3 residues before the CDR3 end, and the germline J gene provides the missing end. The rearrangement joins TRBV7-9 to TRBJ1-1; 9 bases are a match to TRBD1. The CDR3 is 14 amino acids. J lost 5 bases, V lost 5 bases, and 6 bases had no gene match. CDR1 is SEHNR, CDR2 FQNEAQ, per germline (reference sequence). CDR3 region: CASSAQGAWTEAFF. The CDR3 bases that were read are TGTGCCAGCAGCGCACAGGGGGCTTGGACTGAA. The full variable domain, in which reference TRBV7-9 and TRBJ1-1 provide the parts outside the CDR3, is DTGVSQNPRHKITKRGQNVTFRCDPISEHNRLYWYRQTLGQGPEFLTYFQNEAQLEKSRLLSDRFSAERPKGSFSTLEIQRTEQGDSAMYLCASSAQGAWTEAFFGQGTRLTVV.

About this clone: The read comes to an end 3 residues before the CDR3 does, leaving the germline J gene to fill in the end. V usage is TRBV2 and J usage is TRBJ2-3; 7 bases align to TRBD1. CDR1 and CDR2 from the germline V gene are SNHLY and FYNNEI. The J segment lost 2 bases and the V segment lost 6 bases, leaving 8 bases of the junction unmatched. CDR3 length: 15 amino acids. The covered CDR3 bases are TGTGCCAGCAGGGCACAGGGGCTTGACACAGATACG. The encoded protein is CASRAQGLDTDT. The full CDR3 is CASRAQGLDTDTQYF.

The sequenced part of the CDR3 DNA is TGTGCCAGCAGCCCTGGACTAGCCCAGTCGGAGACC. Protein: CASSPGLAQSET. From start to end, the CDR3 is CASSPGLAQSETQYF. The chain recombines TRBV7-3 with TRBJ2-5; the match to TRBD2 covers 8 bases. The read comes to an end 3 residues before the CDR3 does, leaving the germline J gene to fill in the end. The ends lost 5 bases at V and 5 bases at J; junction bases unmatched: 10. The CDR3 runs to 15 residues. Germline V CDR1 and CDR2: SGHTA, FQGTGA.

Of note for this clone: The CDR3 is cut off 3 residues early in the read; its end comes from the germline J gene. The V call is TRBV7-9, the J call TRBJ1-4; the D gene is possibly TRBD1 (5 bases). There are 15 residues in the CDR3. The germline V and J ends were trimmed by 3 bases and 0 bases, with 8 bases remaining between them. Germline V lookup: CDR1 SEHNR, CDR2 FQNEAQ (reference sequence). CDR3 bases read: TGTGCCAGCAGCTTTCAGGGAGCAACTAATGAAAAA. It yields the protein CASSFQGATNEK. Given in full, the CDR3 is CASSFQGATNEKLFF.

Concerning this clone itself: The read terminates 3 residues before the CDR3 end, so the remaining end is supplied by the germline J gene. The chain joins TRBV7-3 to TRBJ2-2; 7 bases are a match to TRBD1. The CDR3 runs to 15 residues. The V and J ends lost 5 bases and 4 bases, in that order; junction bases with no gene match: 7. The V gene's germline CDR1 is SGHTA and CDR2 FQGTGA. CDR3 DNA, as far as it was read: TGTGCCAGCAGCCTACAGGGACAGACCACCGGGGAG. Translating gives CASSLQGQTTGE. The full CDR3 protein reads CASSLQGQTTGELFF.

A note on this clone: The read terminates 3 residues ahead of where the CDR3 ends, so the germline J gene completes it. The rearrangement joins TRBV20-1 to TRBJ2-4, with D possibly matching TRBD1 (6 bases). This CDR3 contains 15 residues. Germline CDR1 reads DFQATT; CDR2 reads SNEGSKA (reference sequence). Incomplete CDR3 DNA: TGCAGTGCTAGAGATCGGACAGCTAGCAATCAGCCT. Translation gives CSARDRTASNQP. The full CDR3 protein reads CSARDRTASNQPQYF.

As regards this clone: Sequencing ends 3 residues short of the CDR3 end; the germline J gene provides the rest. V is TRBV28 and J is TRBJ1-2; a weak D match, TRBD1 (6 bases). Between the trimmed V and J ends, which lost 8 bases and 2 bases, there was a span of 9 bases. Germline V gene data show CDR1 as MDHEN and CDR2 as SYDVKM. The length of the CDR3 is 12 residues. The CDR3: CASLTGNYGYTF. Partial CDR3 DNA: TGTGCCAGCCTAACAGGGAACTATGGC.